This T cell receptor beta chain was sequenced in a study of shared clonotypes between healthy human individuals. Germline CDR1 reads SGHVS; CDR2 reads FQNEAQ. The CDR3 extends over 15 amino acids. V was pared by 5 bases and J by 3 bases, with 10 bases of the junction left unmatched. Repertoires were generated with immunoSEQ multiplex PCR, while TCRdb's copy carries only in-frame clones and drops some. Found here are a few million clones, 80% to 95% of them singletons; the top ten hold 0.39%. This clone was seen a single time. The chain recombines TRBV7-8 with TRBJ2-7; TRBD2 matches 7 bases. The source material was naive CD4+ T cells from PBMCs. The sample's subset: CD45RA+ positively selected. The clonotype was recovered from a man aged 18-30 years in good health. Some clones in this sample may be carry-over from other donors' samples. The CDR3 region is CASSQQGLGVYEQYF. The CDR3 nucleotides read TGTGCCAGCAGCCAACAAGGACTAGGAGTCTACGAGCAGTACTTC.